This entry concerns a single T cell receptor (beta chain). Its matching antigen is unknown. These data belong to a study of Ad26.COV2.S vaccination and SARS-CoV-2 variants. Turning to the study itself: The authors gave Ad26.COV2.S intramuscularly, either once or twice 56 days apart. Study-wide points: Placebo recipients had lower spike-specific TCR breadth than vaccine recipients. Vaccine recipients and placebo recipients showed similar non-spike TCR breadth.

Assay used: immunoSEQ multiplex PCR; TCRdb lists only in-frame clones, some missing. Altogether about 320,000 clones are present, 70% to 90% being singletons, with the ten largest covering 2.1%. The treatment is: some 20 received Ad26.COV2.S at low or high dose, single or two shots; roughly 5 received placebo; per-sample allocation not given. After the first vaccine or placebo injection, samples were drawn on day 63. The TCR was taken from a person between 18 and 59 years old who received the Ad26.COV2.S COVID-19 vaccine or a placebo. The sequencing here drew on peripheral blood, taken in a trial of Ad26.COV2.S vaccine versus placebo.

Here the CDR3 reads CASSAWTSGYNEQFF. CDR3 DNA: TGTGCCAGCAGCGCGTGGACTAGCGGGTACAATGAGCAGTTCTTC. The genes are TRBV7-9 and TRBJ2-1, with 11 bases identical to TRBD2. This CDR3 contains 15 residues. J gave up 4 bases and V 5 bases, and 4 bases lay outside the gene matches. Per the germline V gene, CDR1 is SEHNR and CDR2 is FQNEAQ (reference sequence).